This entry describes one T cell receptor beta chain. Its target is unknown. Assay used: immunoSEQ multiplex PCR; TCRdb lists only in-frame clones, some missing. The sample carries about 1 million clones, around 76% recorded once. The source of the sample is a study of shared clonotypes between healthy human individuals. Turning to the study itself: A couple of female and three male donors aged 18 to 49 were enrolled.

There were only Caucasian adults among the donors, and all lived in Nashville, Tennessee. Trimming took 4 bases from V and 9 from J, leaving 17 bases between them. Germline V gene sequence: CDR1 SGHRS, CDR2 YFSETQ. The CDR3 totals 14 residues. Study-wide results and caveats: Genetic and exposure-history diversity was limited by the few donors.

This clonotype originated in a man between 18 and 29 years old in good health. The genes are TRBV5-1 and TRBJ2-1; D gene uncertain. Sequencing was done on a sample of memory CD4+ T cells sorted from blood. The subset was: CD45RA-negative fraction. The CDR3 coding sequence is TGCGCCAGCAGCCCCGACCAGACAACGAGTGAGCAGTTCTTC. Its translation is CASSPDQTTSEQFF.